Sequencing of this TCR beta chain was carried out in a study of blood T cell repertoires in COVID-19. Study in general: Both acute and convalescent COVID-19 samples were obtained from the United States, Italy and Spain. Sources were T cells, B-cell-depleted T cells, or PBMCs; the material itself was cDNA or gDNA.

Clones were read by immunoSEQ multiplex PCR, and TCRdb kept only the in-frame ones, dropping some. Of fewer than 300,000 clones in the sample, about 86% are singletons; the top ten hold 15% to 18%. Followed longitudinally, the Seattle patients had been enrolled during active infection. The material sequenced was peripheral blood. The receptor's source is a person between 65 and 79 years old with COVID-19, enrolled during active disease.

The CDR3 sequence: CASSLQDRGYDEQFF. The CDR3 region has the DNA TGTGCCAGCAGCTTACAAGACAGGGGGTACGATGAGCAGTTCTTC. V is TRBV11-3 and J is TRBJ2-1, with 9 bases aligning to TRBD1. Germline assignment: CDR1 SGHNT and CDR2 YENEEA. The length of the CDR3 is 15 residues. The V and J ends lost 2 bases and 8 bases, in that order; junction bases with no gene match: 7.